This is a list of T cell receptor beta chains from one sample in a study of CD8+ T cells in alopecia areata. Using immunoSEQ multiplex PCR, the repertoire was profiled, and TCRdb retains in-frame clones only, with some absent. The sample yields some 110,000 clones, approximately 52% seen once. Sequences were derived from CD8+ T cells sorted from blood, sampled at week 4, from a patient treated with tofacitinib. These receptors were collected from a human donor with alopecia areata. Each CDR3 is given with its conserved first and last residue. Each record gives: CDR3 length, D gene, V gene, J gene, clone size, CDR3 protein, CDR3 DNA. The D gene is left open where the match is weak. Only some rows state a clone size, as once, few, many or a class for expanded clones.

>13|TRBD2|TRBV11-2|TRBJ2-3|medium-sized
CASRRGGTDTQYF
TGTGCCAGCAGGCGGGGGGGCACAGATACGCAGTATTTT
>12|.|TRBV10-3|TRBJ1-6|few
CAIGEEFTPRNF
TGTGCCATCGGGGAGGAATTCACCCCTCGGAACTTT
>14|.|TRBV30|TRBJ2-6|few
CAWSTAGGANVLTF
TGTGCCTGGAGTACGGCGGGTGGGGCCAACGTCCTGACTTTC
>11|.|TRBV25-1|TRBJ2-5|few
CASSGQETQYF
TGTGCCAGCAGTGGACAAGAGACCCAGTACTTC
>14|TRBD1|TRBV27|TRBJ1-2|.
CASSSEGADYGYTF
TGTGCCAGCAGTAGCGAGGGGGCAGACTATGGCTACACCTTC
>14|.|TRBV15|TRBJ1-2|.
CATSRDQSGYGYTF
TGTGCCACCAGCAGAGATCAGTCGGGCTATGGCTACACCTTC
>11|.|TRBV29-1|TRBJ1-4|.
CSAAGSEKLFF
TGCAGCGCCGCGGGCAGTGAAAAACTGTTTTTT
>15|TRBD1|TRBV7-8|TRBJ2-5|.
CASSLTGQSGETQYF
TGTGCCAGCAGCTTAACGGGACAGTCTGGGGAGACCCAGTACTTC
>12|.|TRBV11-2|TRBJ1-6|once
CASSPYNSALHF
TGTGCCAGCAGCCCGTATAATTCGGCCCTCCACTTT
>14|TRBD1|TRBV29-1|TRBJ1-1|.
CSVPGTGLNTEAFF
TGCAGCGTCCCCGGGACAGGATTGAACACTGAAGCTTTCTTT
>13|.|TRBV7-3|TRBJ2-2|few
CASSLWETGELFF
TGTGCCAGCAGCTTATGGGAAACCGGGGAGCTGTTTTTT
>13|.|TRBV15|TRBJ1-5|.
CATSRDLSQPQHF
TGTGCCACCAGCAGAGATCTGAGTCAGCCCCAGCATTTT
>14|.|TRBV25-1|TRBJ1-1|.
CASSEYSGSTEAFF
TGTGCCAGCAGTGAATATAGTGGGAGCACTGAAGCTTTCTTT
>17|TRBD1|TRBV29-1|TRBJ2-7|.
CSVEDLGTGGSSYEQYF
TGCAGCGTTGAAGATCTTGGGACAGGGGGGAGCTCCTACGAGCAGTACTTC
>13|.|TRBV7-9|TRBJ1-2|.
CASSLGQLYGYTF
TGTGCCAGCAGCTTAGGACAGCTCTATGGCTACACCTTC
>11|.|TRBV27|TRBJ1-2|.
CASGRGDGYTF
TGTGCCAGTGGGAGGGGAGATGGCTACACCTTC
>13|TRBD1|TRBV6-5|TRBJ1-2|.
CASSYGQGVGYTF
TGTGCCAGCAGTTACGGACAGGGCGTTGGCTACACCTTC
>12|TRBD1|TRBV30|TRBJ1-2|.
CAWGTGGYGYTF
TGTGCCTGGGGGACAGGGGGATATGGCTACACCTTC
>14|.|TRBV27|TRBJ1-5|once
CASSLAGDNQPQHF
TGTGCCAGCAGTTTGGCAGGTGACAATCAGCCCCAGCATTTT
>14|TRBD2|TRBV4-1|TRBJ2-1|few
CASSQVGLAGGQFF
TGCGCCAGCAGCCAAGTCGGACTAGCGGGGGGGCAGTTCTTC
>17|TRBD1|TRBV15|TRBJ2-3|few
CATSSPIGQGFTDTQYF
TGTGCCACCTCTTCTCCGATCGGACAGGGATTCACAGATACGCAGTATTTT
>13|.|TRBV2|TRBJ2-7|few
CASRGGDSYEQYF
TGTGCCAGCAGGGGAGGCGATAGCTACGAGCAGTACTTC
>14|TRBD1|TRBV23-1|TRBJ2-5|few
CASSRPGQGETQYF
TGCGCCAGCAGTCGCCCGGGACAGGGGGAGACCCAGTACTTC
>14|.|TRBV5-6|TRBJ1-5|few
CASGLGGLNQPQHF
TGTGCCAGCGGGCTCGGGGGCCTCAATCAGCCCCAGCATTTT
>16|.|TRBV6-5|TRBJ2-2|few
CASSYPGPLGAGELFF
TGTGCCAGCAGTTACCCTGGACCCCTGGGAGCCGGGGAGCTGTTTTTT
>17|.|TRBV6-1|TRBJ1-2|few
CASSEAGGEYPPYGYTF
TGTGCCAGCAGTGAAGCCGGGGGAGAGTACCCCCCGTATGGCTACACCTTC
>12|.|TRBV5-6|TRBJ2-4|.
CASSEGVRIQYF
TGTGCCAGCAGTGAGGGAGTCCGCATTCAGTACTTC
>11|.|TRBV6-4|TRBJ2-7|.
CASSDPYEQYF
TGTGCCAGCAGTGACCCCTACGAGCAGTACTTC
>13|.|TRBV7-9|TRBJ1-1|.
CASSFPPNTEAFF
TGTGCCAGCAGCTTCCCCCCCAATACTGAAGCTTTCTTT